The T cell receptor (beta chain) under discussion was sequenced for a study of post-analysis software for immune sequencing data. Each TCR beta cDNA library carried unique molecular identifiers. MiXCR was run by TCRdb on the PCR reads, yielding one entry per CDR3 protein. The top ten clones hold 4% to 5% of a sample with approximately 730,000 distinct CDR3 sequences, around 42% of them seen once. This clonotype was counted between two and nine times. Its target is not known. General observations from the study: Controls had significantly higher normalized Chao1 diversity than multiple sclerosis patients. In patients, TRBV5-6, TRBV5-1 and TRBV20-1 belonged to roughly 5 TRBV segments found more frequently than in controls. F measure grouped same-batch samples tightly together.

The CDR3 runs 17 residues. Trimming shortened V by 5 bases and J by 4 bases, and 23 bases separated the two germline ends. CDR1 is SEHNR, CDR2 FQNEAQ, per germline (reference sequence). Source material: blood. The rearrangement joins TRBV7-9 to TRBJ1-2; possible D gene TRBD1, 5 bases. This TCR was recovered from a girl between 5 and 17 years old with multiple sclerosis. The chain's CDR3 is CASSQSPRDGPFYGYTF. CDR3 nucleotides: TGTGCCAGCAGCCAAAGCCCCCGGGACGGACCTTTCTATGGCTACACCTTC.